The T cell receptor beta chain described here comes from a study of long-term antiretroviral therapy in people with HIV. There are 11 residues in the CDR3. In germline, CDR1 is SGHTS, CDR2 YDEGEE. Trimming shortened V by 7 bases and J by 5 bases, and 10 bases separated the two germline ends. Cryopreserved PBMC numbered roughly 1-10 million per sample before DNA extraction. In regard to this clone: Its specificity is not known.

A v3.0 immunoSEQ assay was performed at survey level. The assay was immunoSEQ multiplex PCR, and TCRdb's table has in-frame clones only and misses some. The sample includes approximately 35,000 clones, 90% to 95% of them seen just once. General study points: In HIV, the repertoires covered a tighter span of CDR3 lengths than in controls. On ART adherence, viral resistance or therapy changes, no data were available. Upon ART, diversity increased but remained lower than transplant donor controls.

The sequence came from a woman aged 50 to 60 with HIV. The chain has TRBV5-8 and TRBJ2-7; tentative D call: TRBD1 (6 bases). The sample in question was unsorted PBMCs, obtained around 5 years after starting antiretroviral therapy. The CDR3 sequence is CASEGVDEQYF. In DNA, the CDR3 is TGTGCCAGCGAGGGGGTCGACGAGCAGTACTTC.